The TCR beta chain under discussion was sequenced for a study of regulatory dendritic cells for organ transplantation. As for this clone: Antigen: not known.

Sequencing was performed with immunoSEQ multiplex PCR; in TCRdb, only in-frame clones are kept and a portion is missing. This repertoire shows approximately 35,000 clones, roughly nine tenths found once; its top ten account for 0.05% to 0.065%. The CDR3 contains 13 residues. The V and J ends lost 2 bases and 1 base respectively, with 8 bases between them. CDR1 GTSNPN and CDR2 SVGIG come from the germline V gene (reference sequence). Study observations and caveats: Naive CD4+ and CD8+ repertoires were highly diverse; memory CD8+ was most oligoclonal. Between individuals, the alloreactive memory CD8+ T cell pool differed considerably. Of resting T cell subsets, memory CD8+ had the most alloreactive clonotypes.

What was sequenced was naive CD4+ T cells from blood. Noted subset: CD45RA+ naive T cells. This sequence originates from a human donor in good health. The gene calls are TRBV30 and TRBJ2-5; unclear D gene. CDR3 residues: CAWSSQPQETQYF. The CDR3 DNA is TGTGCCTGGAGTTCACAGCCCCAAGAGACCCAGTACTTC.